The T cell receptor beta chain under discussion was sequenced for a study of neurological immune-mediated disorders (dated by TCRdb to the late 2010s). As for the study more broadly: Among the 34 multiple sclerosis patients, relapsing-remitting MS was present in around 30 and secondary progressive MS was present in 3. Alongside PBMC samples, the set of 106 TCR-beta libraries contained longitudinal samples, technical triplicates, and paired CD4+ and CD8+ T-cell subsets that had been sorted. The cohort was made up of 60 to 75 subjects, consisting of roughly 15 HAM/TSP patients, about 34 multiple sclerosis patients and 20 healthy controls. Using UMI-based sequencing, the study compared peripheral blood TCR-beta repertoires from patients with HTLV-I-associated myelopathy (HAM/TSP), patients with multiple sclerosis, and healthy controls.

cDNA synthesis used template-switch 5'RACE with a primer carrying a 10-nucleotide random unique molecular identifier tagging each TCR transcript. Every sequencing run covered 15-18 subjects and yielded more than 180 million TCR-beta sequences. Total RNA was extracted with the RNeasy kit. Using the KAPA Real-time Library Amplification kit, TCR-beta VDJ regions were amplified with primers for the TCR constant region and the 5'RACE anchor. Sample indexes and Illumina adaptors were added in a first PCR, and a second PCR then increased library yield. The roughly 650 bp TCR product was size-selected on a 2% E-gel SizeSelection system after Ampure bead purification. Library quality was checked on a Bioanalyzer, concentration was measured with Qubit, and libraries were quantified with the Kapa Library Quantification kit before pooling. An Illumina HiSeq 2500 sequenced the libraries paired-end 2 x 150 bp. To increase sequence diversity, about 23-30% phiX was spiked into each library pool. For the original study's pipeline: The quality-filtered reads were processed with the UMI-based MiGEC pipeline, whose error correction step removed more than 75% of the raw TCR sequences. IMGT germline references were used for aligning VDJ genes, and each clonotype was defined as a unique CDR3 amino acid sequence together with its V-J genes. Clonal expansion, Shannon diversity, and CDR3 relatedness (CalcPairwiseDistances, ClusterSamples) were evaluated with VDJtools, and phylogenetic trees were built with CLCbio workbench. Clones with at least 8 unique UMIs were defined as expanded, with this threshold being based on coefficient-of-variation modelling across technical triplicates. In TCRdb, the public reads were trimmed at Q25 with fastp and aligned with MiXCR, with productive beta chains retained. Identical CDR3 proteins give one entry, which carries the most common genes and DNA. The V and J calls here are based on TCRdb, not the publication. The sample table contains about 95,000 distinct CDR3 sequences; only one count was recorded for 3.5% of them. The ten largest clones capture 5% to 6.5% of the sample.

Here is what the overall study found, with its caveats: The highest TCR clonal expansion was observed in HAM/TSP patients, whereas the lowest was observed in MS patients, even when compared with healthy controls. No association of the MS cluster with clinical or MRI features was observed, and the need for larger cohorts was stated by the authors. Across subjects, expanded clones never shared an identical CDR3 amino acid sequence, which suggests that the TCR-beta repertoires in every group were private. Phylogenetic analysis grouped repertoires from 18 of 34 MS patients into a cluster of related CDR3 sequences, suggesting a possible repertoire-level signature.

Remarks on this clonotype: This clone's antigen is unknown. The record has no base qualities; no much larger clone is one base away.

CDR1 and CDR2 (SGHNT, YYREEE) derive from the germline V gene (reference sequence). Trimming takes 5 bases off V and 4 bases off J; junction bases not matched to a gene: 5. There are 14 amino acids in the CDR3, from cysteine to phenylalanine inclusive. The read is trimmed to its CDR3 DNA, 42 bases read in frame from base 1. For the unsorted PBMC libraries, 2 million PBMCs were stored in RNAlater at -80 degrees C until RNA extraction and were used to generate the libraries. The multiple sclerosis patients were enrolled in a US clinical protocol that evaluated disease progression with magnetic resonance imaging. Peripheral blood was subjected to Ficoll-Hypaque density gradient centrifugation to isolate PBMCs, which were then cryopreserved in liquid nitrogen.

This clonotype was obtained from a young woman with multiple sclerosis. The rearrangement joined TRBV5-4 to TRBJ2-3; the central 9 bases match TRBD1. Sequencing input: PBMCs. The CDR3 region has the sequence CASRPDRGADTQYF. The bases are TGTGCCAGCAGACCGGACAGGGGCGCAGATACGCAGTATTTT.